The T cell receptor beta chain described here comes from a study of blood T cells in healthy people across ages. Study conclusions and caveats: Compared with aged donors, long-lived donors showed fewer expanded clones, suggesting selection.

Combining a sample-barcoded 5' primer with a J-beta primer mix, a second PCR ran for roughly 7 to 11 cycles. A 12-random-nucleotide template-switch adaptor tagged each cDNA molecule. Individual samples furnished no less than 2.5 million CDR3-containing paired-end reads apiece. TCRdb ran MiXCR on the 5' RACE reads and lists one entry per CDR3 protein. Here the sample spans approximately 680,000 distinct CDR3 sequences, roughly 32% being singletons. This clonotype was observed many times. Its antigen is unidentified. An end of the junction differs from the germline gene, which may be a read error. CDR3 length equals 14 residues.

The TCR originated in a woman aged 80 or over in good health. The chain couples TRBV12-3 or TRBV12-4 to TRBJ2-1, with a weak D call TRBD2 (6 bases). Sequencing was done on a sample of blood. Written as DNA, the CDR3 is TGCGCCAGCAGCTTGGGGGGTACCTACAATGAGCAGTTCTTC. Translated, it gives CASSLGGTYNEQFF.